This paragraph covers one T cell receptor beta chain sequence. The CDR3 length is 16 residues. The germline V gene has CDR1 MNHEY and CDR2 SVGAGI. Trimming removed 4 bases from V and 9 bases from J; junction bases left unmatched: 12. Samples came from patients with localized non-small cell lung adenocarcinoma. TCRdb reprocessed the PCR reads with MiXCR, giving one entry per CDR3 protein. The table shows around 19,000 distinct CDR3 sequences, with about 50% occurring only once. The source of the sample is a study of CD4 and CD8 cells across lung adenocarcinoma regions. This receptor was identified in a female donor with lung adenocarcinoma. The CD4 and CD8 labels of this study may be unreliable. Source material: CD8+ T cells from the center of a lung tumor. V and J are TRBV6-5 and TRBJ1-6; 7 bases fit TRBD1. DNA of the CDR3: TGTGCCAGCAGTTCACCGACAGGGATGGGTACTTCACCCCTCCACTTT. Its protein is CASSSPTGMGTSPLHF.